Listed below are T cell receptor beta chains from one sample, sequenced in a study of blood T cell repertoires in COVID-19. The repertoire was sequenced with immunoSEQ multiplex PCR; TCRdb's copy has only in-frame clones and lacks some. The sample holds about 170,000 clones, roughly 85% seen once. Sequenced material: PBMCs or T cells enriched from blood (not recorded which). The origin of the receptors is a woman aged 70 to 79 in a cohort exposed to, infected with or recovered from COVID-19 (not recorded which). The CDR3 runs from the conserved cysteine through the conserved F or W. Each record gives: D gene, J gene, clone size, V gene, CDR3 protein, CDR3 DNA. A D gene is named only where the DNA matches it firmly. Clone size appears in some rows only: once, few, many, or a class for an expanded clone.

>-|TRBJ2-1|-|TRBV7-2
CASSSSSSYNEQFF
-
>TRBD2|TRBJ2-1|-|TRBV19
CASSISPGTSGSSYNEQFF
TGTGCCAGTAGTATATCCCCCGGGACTAGCGGCTCCTCCTACAATGAGCAGTTCTTC
>-|TRBJ2-3|few|TRBV18
CASSPNTGYSTDTQYF
TGTGCCAGCTCACCTAACACAGGCTATAGCACAGATACGCAGTATTTT
>-|TRBJ2-1|-|TRBV19
CASSIQGLMDEQFF
TGTGCCAGTAGTATTCAGGGTCTCATGGATGAGCAGTTCTTC
>TRBD1|TRBJ2-6|-|TRBV5-8
CASSPRGQGTGANVLTF
TGTGCCAGCAGCCCCAGGGGACAGGGAACTGGGGCCAACGTCCTGACTTTC
>TRBD2|TRBJ2-3|-|TRBV3-1/TRBV3-2
CASSPLAGGPTDTQYF
TGTGCCAGCAGCCCACTAGCGGGGGGCCCCACAGATACGCAGTATTTT
>TRBD1|TRBJ1-1|-|TRBV28
CASSLSTGGTEAFF
TGTGCCAGCAGTTTATCGACAGGGGGCACTGAAGCTTTCTTT
>TRBD2|TRBJ2-7|-|TRBV6-5
CASSKLAGGDYEQYF
TGTGCCAGCAGTAAACTAGCGGGAGGGGATTACGAGCAGTACTTC
>TRBD1|TRBJ1-1|few|TRBV6-2/TRBV6-3
CASSGQGNTEAFF
TGTGCCAGCAGCGGACAGGGCAACACTGAAGCTTTCTTT
>-|TRBJ1-1|-|TRBV6-1
CASSEASFSPTEAFF
TGTGCCAGCAGTGAAGCGTCGTTCAGTCCCACTGAAGCTTTCTTT
>-|TRBJ2-1|-|TRBV27
CASTGWSYNEQFF
TGTGCCAGCACCGGGTGGTCCTACAATGAGCAGTTCTTC
>-|TRBJ2-7|-|TRBV5-1
CASSLGPAGSSTEQYF
TGCGCCAGCAGCTTGGGCCCCGCGGGATCCTCTACCGAGCAGTACTTC
>-|TRBJ2-7|-|TRBV6-4
CASSDSRGGDRTYEQYF
TGTGCCAGCAGTGACTCGAGAGGGGGGGACCGAACCTACGAGCAGTACTTC
>-|TRBJ2-5|-|TRBV2
CASSESASETQYF
TGTGCCAGCAGTGAATCAGCGTCCGAGACCCAGTACTTC
>-|TRBJ2-3|-|TRBV5-1
CASSLVEGSTDTQYF
TGCGCCAGCAGCTTGGTGGAGGGCAGCACAGATACGCAGTATTTT
>TRBD1|TRBJ2-1|-|TRBV2
CASTRQGEGNEQFF
TGTGCCAGCACGAGACAGGGCGAGGGGAATGAGCAGTTCTTC
>TRBD1|TRBJ2-1|-|TRBV28
CASSSPGQGYNEQFF
TGTGCCAGCAGTTCCCCGGGACAGGGGTACAATGAGCAGTTCTTC
>-|TRBJ2-1|-|TRBV12-3/TRBV12-4
CASSLAQVLAQFF
TGTGCCAGCAGTTTAGCGCAAGTTCTGGCGCAGTTCTTC
>-|TRBJ1-5|-|TRBV2
CASGKTDSNQPQHF
TGTGCCAGCGGAAAGACAGATAGCAATCAGCCCCAGCATTTT
>-|TRBJ2-2|-|TRBV5-1
CASKNLGGPTGELFF
TGCGCCAGCAAAAATTTAGGGGGTCCAACCGGGGAGCTGTTTTTT